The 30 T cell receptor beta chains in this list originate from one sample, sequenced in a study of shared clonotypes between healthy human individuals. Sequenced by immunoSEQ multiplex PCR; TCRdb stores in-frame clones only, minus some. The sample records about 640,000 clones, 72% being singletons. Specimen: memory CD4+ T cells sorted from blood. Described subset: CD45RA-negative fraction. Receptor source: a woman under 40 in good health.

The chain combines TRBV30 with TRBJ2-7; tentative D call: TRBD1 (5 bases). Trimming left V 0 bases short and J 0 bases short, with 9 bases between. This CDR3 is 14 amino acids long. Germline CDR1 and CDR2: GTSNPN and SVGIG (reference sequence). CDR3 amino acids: CAWSVGAVSYEQYF. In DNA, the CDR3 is TGTGCCTGGAGTGTAGGGGCGGTCTCCTACGAGCAGTACTTC.

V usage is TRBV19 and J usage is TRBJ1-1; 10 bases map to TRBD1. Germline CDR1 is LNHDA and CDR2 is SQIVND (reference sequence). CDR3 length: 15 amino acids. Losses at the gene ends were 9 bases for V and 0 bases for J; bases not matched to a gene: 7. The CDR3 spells CASKTGGALNTEAFF. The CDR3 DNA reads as TGTGCCAGCAAGACAGGGGGCGCTTTGAACACTGAAGCTTTCTTT.

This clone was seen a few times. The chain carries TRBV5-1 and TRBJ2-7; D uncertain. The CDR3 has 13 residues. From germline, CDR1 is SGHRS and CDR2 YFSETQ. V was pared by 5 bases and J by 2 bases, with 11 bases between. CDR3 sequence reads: CASSALPAYEQYF. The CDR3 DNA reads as TGCGCCAGCAGTGCACTTCCGGCCTACGAGCAGTACTTC.

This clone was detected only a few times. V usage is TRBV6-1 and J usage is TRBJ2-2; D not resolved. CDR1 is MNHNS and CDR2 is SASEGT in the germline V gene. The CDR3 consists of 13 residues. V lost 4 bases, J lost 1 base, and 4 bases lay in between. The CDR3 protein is CASSVKNTGELFF. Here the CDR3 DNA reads TGTGCCAGCAGTGTAAAGAACACCGGGGAGCTGTTTTTT.

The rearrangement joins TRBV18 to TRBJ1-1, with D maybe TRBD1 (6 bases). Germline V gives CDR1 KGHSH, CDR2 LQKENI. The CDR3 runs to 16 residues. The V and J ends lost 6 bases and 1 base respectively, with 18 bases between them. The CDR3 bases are TGTGCCAGCTCGCCTAAAGGGGGGCTTGGGAACACTGAAGCTTTCTTT. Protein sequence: CASSPKGGLGNTEAFF.

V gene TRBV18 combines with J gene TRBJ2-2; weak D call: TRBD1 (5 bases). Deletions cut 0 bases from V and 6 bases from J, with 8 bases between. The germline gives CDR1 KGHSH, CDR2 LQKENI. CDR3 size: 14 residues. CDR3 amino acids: CASSPPWGPGELFF. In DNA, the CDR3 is TGTGCCAGCTCACCACCGTGGGGCCCCGGGGAGCTGTTTTTT.

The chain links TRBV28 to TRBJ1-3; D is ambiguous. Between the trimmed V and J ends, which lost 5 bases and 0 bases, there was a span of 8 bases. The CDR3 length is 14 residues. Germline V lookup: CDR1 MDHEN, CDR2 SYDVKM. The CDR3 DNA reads TGTGCCAGCAGTATTTTCACCTCTGGAAACACCATATATTTT. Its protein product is CASSIFTSGNTIYF.

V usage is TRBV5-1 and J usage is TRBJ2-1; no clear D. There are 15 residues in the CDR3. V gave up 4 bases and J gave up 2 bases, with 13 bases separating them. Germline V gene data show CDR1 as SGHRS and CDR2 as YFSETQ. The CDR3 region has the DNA TGCGCCAGCAGCACCGGTGGGGAACCCTACAATGAGCAGTTCTTC. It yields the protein CASSTGGEPYNEQFF.

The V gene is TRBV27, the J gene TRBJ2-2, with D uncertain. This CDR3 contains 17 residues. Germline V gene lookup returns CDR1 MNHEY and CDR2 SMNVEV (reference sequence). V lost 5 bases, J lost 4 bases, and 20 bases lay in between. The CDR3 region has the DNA TGTGCCAGCAGTCCGGATTTTGTCGGCTGGTCCACCGGGGAGCTGTTTTTT. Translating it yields CASSPDFVGWSTGELFF.

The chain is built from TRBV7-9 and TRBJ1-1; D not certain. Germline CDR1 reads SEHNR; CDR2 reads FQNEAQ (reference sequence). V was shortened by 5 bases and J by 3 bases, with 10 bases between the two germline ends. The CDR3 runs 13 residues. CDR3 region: CASSVRFDTEAFF. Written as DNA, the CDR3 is TGTGCCAGCAGCGTGCGATTCGACACTGAAGCTTTCTTT.

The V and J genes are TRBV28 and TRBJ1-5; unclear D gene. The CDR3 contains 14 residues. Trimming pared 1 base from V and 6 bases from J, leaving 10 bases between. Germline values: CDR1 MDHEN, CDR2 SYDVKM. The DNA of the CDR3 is TGTGCCAGCAGTTTATTGGCTTCGGGTCAGCCCCAGCATTTT. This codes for CASSLLASGQPQHF.

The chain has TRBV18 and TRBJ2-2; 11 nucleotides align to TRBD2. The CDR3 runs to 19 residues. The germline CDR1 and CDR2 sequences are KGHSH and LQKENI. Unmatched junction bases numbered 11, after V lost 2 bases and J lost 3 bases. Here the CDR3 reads CASSPGLAGNVMYTGELFF. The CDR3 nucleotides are TGTGCCAGCTCACCAGGACTAGCGGGCAACGTTATGTACACCGGGGAGCTGTTTTTT. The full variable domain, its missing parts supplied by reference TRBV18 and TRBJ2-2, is NAGVMQNPRHLVRRRGQEARLRCSPMKGHSHVYWYRQLPEEGLKFMVYLQKENIIDESGMPKERFSAEFPKEGPSILRIQQVVRGDSAAYFCASSPGLAGNVMYTGELFFGEGSRLTVL.

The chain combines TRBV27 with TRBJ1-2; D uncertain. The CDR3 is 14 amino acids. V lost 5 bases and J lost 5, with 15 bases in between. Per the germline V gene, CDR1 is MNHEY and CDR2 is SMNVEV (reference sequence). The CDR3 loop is CASSPTDRVYGYTF. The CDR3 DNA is TGTGCCAGCAGTCCAACCGATAGGGTGTATGGCTACACCTTC.

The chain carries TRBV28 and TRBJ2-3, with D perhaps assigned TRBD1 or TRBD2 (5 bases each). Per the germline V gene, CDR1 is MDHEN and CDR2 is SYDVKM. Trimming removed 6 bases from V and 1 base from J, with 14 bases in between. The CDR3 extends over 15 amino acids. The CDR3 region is CASRSGGEGTDTQYF. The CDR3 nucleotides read TGTGCCAGCAGAAGTGGGGGAGAGGGCACAGATACGCAGTATTTT.

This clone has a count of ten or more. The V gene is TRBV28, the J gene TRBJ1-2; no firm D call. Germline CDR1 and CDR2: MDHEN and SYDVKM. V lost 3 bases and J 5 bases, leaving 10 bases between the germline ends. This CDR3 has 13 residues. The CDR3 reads CASSFERSYGYTF. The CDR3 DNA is TGTGCCAGCAGTTTTGAAAGGTCGTATGGCTACACCTTC.

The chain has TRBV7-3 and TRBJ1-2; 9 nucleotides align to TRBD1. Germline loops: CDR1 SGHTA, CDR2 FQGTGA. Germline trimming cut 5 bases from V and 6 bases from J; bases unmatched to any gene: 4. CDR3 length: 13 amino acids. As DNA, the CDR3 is TGTGCCAGCAGCCGGGACAGGGAAGATGGCTACACCTTC. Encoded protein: CASSRDREDGYTF.

The CDR3 DNA sequence: TGTGCCAGCAGTGGGACAGGAGGGATTGGGCAGTACTTC. Residues: CASSGTGGIGQYF. The chain uses TRBV2 and TRBJ2-7, with a possible D match to TRBD1 (7 bases). Between the trimmed V and J ends, which lost 4 bases and 9 bases, there was a span of 16 bases. Germline CDR1 and CDR2: SNHLY and FYNNEI. The CDR3 sequence is 13 residues long.

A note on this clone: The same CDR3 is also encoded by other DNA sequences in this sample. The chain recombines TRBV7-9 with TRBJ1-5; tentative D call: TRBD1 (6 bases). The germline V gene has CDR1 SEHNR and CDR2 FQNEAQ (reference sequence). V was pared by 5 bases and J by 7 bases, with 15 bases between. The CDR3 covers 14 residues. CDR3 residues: CASSLTGSGQPQHF. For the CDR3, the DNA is TGTGCCAGCAGCCTAACAGGGTCGGGACAGCCCCAGCATTTT.

CDR3 nucleotide sequence: TGTGCCAGCAGTGTAGGACGGAGCTCCTACGAGCAGTACTTC. It is translated as CASSVGRSSYEQYF. The gene calls are TRBV2 and TRBJ2-7; D call uncertain. The V gene lost 4 bases and the J gene lost 0 bases, with 10 bases spanning the gap. This CDR3 comprises 14 residues. Germline CDR1 and CDR2: SNHLY and FYNNEI. Filled out from reference TRBV2 and TRBJ2-7, the complete variable domain reads EPEVTQTPSHQVTQMGQEVILRCVPISNHLYFYWYRQILGQKVEFLVSFYNNEISEKSEIFDDQFSVERPDGSNFTLKIRSTKLEDSAMYFCASSVGRSSYEQYFGPGTRLTVT.

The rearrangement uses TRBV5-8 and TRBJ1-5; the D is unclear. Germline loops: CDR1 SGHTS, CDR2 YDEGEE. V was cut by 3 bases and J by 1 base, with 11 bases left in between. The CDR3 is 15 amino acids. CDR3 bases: TGTGCCAGCAGCTCCGGGTGGCACAGCAATCAGCCCCAGCATTTT. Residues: CASSSGWHSNQPQHF.

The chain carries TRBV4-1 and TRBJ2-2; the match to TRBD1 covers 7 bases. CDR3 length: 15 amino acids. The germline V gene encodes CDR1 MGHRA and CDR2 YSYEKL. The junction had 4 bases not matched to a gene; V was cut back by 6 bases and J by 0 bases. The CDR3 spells CASSVGTANTGELFF. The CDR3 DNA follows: TGCGCCAGCAGTGTCGGGACAGCGAACACCGGGGAGCTGTTTTTT.

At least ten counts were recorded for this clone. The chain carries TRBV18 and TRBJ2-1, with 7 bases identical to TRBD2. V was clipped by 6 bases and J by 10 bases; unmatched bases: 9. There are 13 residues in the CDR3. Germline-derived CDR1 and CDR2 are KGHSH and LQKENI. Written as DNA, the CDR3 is TGTGCCAGCTCTCCTGAGACTAGCAGAGAGCAGTTCTTC. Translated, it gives CASSPETSREQFF.

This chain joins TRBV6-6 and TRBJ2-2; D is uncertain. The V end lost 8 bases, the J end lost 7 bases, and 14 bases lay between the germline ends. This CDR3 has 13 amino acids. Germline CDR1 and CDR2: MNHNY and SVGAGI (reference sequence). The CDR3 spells CASSSRGGGELFF. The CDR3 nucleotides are TGTGCCAGCTCCTCGAGAGGTGGCGGGGAGCTGTTTTTT.

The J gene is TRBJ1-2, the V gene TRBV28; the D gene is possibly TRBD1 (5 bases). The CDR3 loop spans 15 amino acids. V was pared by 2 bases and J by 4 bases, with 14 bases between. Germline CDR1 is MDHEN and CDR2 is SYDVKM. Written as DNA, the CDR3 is TGTGCCAGCAGTTTAGGAGTTGGGGGAACCTATGGCTACACCTTC. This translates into CASSLGVGGTYGYTF.

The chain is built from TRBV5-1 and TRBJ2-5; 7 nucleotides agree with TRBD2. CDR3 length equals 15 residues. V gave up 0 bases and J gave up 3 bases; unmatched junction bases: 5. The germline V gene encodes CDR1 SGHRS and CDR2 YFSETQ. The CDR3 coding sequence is TGCGCCAGCAGCTTGGCCAGTCTAGCGGAAGAGACCCAGTACTTC. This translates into CASSLASLAEETQYF.

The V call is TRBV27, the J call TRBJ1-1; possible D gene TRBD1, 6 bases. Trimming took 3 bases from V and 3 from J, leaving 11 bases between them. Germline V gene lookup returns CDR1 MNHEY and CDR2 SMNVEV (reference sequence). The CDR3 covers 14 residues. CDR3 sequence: CASSFLPGDTEAFF. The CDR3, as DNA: TGTGCCAGCAGTTTTCTGCCAGGGGACACTGAAGCTTTCTTT.

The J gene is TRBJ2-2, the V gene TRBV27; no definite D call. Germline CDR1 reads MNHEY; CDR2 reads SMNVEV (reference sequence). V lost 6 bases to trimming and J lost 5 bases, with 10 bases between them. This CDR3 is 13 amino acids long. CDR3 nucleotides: TGTGCCAGCAGGTCTCTTTTAACCGGGGAGCTGTTTTTT. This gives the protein CASRSLLTGELFF.

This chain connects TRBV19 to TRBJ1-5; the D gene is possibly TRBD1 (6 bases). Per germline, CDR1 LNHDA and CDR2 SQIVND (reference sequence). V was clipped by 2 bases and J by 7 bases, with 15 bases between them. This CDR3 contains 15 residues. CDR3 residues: CASSIMKGDGQPQHF. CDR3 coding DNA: TGTGCCAGTAGTATAATGAAGGGGGATGGGCAGCCCCAGCATTTT.

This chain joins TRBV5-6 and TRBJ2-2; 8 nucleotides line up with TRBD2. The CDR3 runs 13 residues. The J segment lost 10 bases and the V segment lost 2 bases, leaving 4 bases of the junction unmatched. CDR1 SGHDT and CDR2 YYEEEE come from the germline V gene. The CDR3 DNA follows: TGTGCCAGCAGCTTTGGCGGGAGGATGGAGCTGTTTTTT. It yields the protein CASSFGGRMELFF.

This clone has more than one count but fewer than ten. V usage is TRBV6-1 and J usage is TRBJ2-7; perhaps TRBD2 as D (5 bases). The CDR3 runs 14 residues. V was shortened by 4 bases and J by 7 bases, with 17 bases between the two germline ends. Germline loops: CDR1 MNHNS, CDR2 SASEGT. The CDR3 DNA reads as TGTGCCAGCAGTGTGTTTGAGATGGCGGGTGAGCAGTACTTC. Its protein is CASSVFEMAGEQYF.